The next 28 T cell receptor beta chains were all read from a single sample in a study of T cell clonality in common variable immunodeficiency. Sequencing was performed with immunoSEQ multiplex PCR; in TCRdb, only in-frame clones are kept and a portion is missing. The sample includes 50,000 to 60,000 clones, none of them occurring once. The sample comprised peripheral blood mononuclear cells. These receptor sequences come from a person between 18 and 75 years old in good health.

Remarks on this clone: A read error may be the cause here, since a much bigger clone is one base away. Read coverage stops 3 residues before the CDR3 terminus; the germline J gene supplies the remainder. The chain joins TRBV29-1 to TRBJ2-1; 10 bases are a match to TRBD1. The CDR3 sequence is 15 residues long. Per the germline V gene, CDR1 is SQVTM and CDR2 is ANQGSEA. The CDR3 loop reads CSVGQGLSSCNEQFF. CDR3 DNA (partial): TGCAGCGTGGGACAGGGGTTATCATCCTGCAATGAG.

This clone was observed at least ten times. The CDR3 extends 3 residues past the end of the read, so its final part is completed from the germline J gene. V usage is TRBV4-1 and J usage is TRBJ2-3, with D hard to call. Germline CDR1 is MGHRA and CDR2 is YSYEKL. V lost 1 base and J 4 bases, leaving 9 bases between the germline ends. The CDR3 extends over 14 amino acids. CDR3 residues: CASSQGPRADTQYF. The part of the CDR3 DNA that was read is TGCGCCAGCAGCCAAGGGCCCCGAGCAGATACG.

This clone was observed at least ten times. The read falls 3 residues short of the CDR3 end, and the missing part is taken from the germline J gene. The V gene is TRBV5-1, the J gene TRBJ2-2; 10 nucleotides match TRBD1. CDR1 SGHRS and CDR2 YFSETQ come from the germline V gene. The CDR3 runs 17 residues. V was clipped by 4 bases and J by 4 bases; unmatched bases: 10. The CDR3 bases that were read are TGCGCCAGCAGCATTCCGGGACAGGGGTCGAGCACCGGGGAG. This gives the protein CASSIPGQGSSTGE. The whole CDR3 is CASSIPGQGSSTGELFF.

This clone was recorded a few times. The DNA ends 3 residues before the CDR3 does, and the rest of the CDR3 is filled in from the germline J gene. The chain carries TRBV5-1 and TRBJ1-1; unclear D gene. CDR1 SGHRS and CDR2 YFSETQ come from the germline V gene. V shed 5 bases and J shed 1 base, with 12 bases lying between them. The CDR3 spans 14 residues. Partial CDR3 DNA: TGCGCCAGCAGATCCACGACTGGGAACACTGAA. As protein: CASRSTTGNTE. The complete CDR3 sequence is CASRSTTGNTEAFF.

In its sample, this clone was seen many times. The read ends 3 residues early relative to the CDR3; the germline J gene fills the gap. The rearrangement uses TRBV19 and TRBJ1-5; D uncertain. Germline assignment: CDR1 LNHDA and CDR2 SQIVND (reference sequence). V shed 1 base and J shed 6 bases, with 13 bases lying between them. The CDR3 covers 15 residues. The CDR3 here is CASSIGLVSPQPQHF. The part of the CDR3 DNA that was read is TGTGCCAGTAGTATAGGACTGGTTTCCCCTCAGCCC.

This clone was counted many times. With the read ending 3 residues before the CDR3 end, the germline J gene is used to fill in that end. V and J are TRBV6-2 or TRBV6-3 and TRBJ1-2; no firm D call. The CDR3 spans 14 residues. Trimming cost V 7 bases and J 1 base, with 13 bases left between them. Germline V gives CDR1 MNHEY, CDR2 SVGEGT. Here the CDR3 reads CASITHGNNYGYTF. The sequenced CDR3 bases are TGTGCCAGCATTACCCACGGTAATAACTATGGC.

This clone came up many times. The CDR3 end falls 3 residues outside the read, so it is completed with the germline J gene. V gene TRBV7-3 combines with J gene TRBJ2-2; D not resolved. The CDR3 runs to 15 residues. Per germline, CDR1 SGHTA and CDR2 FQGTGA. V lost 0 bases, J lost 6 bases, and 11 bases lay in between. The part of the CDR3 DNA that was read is TGTGCCAGCAGCTTAACTCTCTACGAAGCCGGGGAG. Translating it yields CASSLTLYEAGE. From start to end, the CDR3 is CASSLTLYEAGELFF.

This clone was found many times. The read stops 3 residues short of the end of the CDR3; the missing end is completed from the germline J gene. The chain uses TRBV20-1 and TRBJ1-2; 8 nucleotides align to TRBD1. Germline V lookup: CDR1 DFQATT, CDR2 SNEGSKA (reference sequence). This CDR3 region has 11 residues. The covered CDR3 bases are TGCAGTGCTTCAGGGGGCTTAGGC. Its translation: CSASGGLG. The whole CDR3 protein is CSASGGLGYTF.

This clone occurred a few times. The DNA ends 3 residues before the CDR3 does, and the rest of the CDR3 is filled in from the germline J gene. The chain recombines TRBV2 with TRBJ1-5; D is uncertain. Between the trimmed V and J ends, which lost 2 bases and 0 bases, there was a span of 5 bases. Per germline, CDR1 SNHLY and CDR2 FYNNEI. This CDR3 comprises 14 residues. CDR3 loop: CASSETNSNQPQHF. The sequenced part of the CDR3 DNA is TGTGCCAGCAGTGAAACTAATAGCAATCAGCCC.

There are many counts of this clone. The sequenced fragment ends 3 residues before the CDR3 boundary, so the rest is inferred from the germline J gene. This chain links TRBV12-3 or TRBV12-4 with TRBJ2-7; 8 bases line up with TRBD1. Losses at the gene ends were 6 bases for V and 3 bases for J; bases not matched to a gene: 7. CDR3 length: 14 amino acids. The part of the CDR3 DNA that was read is TGTGCCAGCAGCCCTTGGGACAGGCGCTACGAG. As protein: CASSPWDRRYE. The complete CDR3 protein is CASSPWDRRYEQYF.

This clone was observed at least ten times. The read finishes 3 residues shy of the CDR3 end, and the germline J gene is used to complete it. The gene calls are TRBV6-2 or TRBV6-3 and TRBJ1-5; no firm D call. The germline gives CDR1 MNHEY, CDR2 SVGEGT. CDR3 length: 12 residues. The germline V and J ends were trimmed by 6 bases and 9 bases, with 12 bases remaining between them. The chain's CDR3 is CASSYPPRPQHF. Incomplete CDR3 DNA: TGTGCCAGCAGCTACCCCCCGCGGCCC.

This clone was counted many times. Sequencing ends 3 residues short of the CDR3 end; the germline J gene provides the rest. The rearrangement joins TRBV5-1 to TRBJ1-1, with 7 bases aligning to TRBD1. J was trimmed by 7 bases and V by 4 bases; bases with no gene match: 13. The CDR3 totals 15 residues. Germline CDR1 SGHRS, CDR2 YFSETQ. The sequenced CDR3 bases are TGCGCCAGCAGCGGACTGCCGGGACAGTCGGTTGAA. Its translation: CASSGLPGQSVE. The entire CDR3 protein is CASSGLPGQSVEAFF.

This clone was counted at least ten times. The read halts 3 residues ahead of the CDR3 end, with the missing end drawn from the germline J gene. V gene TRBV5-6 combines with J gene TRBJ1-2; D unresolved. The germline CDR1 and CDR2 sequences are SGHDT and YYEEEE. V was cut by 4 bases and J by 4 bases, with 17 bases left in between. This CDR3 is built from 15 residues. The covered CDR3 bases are TGTGCCAGCAGCCGCCGGGTGGCGGCCTCCTATGGC. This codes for CASSRRVAASYG. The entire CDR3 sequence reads CASSRRVAASYGYTF.

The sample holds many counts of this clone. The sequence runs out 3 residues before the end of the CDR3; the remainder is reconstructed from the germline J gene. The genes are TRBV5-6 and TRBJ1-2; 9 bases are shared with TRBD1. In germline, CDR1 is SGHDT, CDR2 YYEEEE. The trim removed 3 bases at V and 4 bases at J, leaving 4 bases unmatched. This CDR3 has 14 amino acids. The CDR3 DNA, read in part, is TGTGCCAGCAGCTGGGACAGGGCGGGCTATGGC. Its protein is CASSWDRAGYG. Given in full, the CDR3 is CASSWDRAGYGYTF. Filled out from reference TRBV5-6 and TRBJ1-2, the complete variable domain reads DAGVTQSPTHLIKTRGQQVTLRCSPKSGHDTVSWYQQALGQGPQFIFQYYEEEERQRGNFPDRFSGHQFPNYSSELNVNALLLGDSALYLCASSWDRAGYGYTFGSGTRLTVV.

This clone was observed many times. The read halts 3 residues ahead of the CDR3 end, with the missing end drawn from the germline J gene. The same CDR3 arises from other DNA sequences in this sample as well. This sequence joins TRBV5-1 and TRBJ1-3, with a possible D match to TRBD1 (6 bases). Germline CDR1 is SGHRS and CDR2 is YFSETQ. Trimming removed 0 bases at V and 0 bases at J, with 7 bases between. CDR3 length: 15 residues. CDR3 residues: CASSLGTDSGNTIYF. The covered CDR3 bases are TGCGCCAGCAGCTTGGGGACAGACTCTGGAAACACC.

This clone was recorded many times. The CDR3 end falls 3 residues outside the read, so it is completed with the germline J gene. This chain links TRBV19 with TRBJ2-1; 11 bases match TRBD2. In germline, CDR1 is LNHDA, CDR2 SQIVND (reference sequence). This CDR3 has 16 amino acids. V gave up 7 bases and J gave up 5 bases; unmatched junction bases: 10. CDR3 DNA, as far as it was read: TGTGCCAGTAACAAGGGGGGACTAGCGGAAAACAATGAG. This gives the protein CASNKGGLAENNE. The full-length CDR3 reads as CASNKGGLAENNEQFF.

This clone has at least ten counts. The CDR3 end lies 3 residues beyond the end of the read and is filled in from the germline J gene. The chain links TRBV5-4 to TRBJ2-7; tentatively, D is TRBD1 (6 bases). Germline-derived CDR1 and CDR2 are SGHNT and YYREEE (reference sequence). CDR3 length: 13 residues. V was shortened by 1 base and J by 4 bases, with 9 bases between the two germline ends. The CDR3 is CASSLSQGYEQYF. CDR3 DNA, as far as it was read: TGTGCCAGCAGCTTGTCTCAGGGGTACGAG.

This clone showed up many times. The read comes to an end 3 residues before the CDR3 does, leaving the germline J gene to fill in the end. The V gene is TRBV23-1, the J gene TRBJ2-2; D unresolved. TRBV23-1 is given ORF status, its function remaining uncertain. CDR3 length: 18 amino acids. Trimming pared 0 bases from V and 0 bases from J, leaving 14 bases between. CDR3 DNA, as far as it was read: TGCGCCAGCAGTCAATCGGGTACCCGGAGCGCGAACACCGGGGAG. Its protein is CASSQSGTRSANTGE. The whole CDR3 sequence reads CASSQSGTRSANTGELFF.

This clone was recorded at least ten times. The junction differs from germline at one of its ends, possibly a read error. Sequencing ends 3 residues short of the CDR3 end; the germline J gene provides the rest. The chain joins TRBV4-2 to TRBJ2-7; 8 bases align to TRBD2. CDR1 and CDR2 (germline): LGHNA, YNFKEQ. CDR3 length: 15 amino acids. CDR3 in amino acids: CASSQERGSLYEQYF. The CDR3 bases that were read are TGCGCCAGCAGCCAAGAGCGGGGGTCACTCTACGAG.

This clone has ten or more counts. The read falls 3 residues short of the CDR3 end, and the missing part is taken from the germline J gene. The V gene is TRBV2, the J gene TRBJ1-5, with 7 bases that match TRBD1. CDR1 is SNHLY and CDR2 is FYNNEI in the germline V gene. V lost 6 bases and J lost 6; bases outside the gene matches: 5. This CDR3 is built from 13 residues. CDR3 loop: CASSLSGGQPQHF. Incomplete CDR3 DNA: TGTGCCAGCAGCCTATCAGGGGGTCAGCCC. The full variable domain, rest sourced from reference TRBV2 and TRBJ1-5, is EPEVTQTPSHQVTQMGQEVILRCVPISNHLYFYWYRQILGQKVEFLVSFYNNEISEKSEIFDDQFSVERPDGSNFTLKIRSTKLEDSAMYFCASSLSGGQPQHFGDGTRLSIL.

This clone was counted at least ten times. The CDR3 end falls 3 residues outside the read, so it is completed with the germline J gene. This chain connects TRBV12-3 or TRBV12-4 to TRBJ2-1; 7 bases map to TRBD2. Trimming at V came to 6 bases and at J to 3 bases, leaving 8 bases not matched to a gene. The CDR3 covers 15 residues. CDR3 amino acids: CASRVRDYFYNEQFF. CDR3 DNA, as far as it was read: TGTGCCAGCAGGGTGAGGGACTACTTCTACAATGAG.

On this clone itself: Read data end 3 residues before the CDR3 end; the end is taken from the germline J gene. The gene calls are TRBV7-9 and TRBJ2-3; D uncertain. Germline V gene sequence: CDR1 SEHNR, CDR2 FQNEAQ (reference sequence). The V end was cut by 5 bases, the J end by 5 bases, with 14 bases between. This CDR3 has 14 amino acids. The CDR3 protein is CASSPGSRGDTQYF. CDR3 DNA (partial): TGTGCCAGCAGCCCCGGATCTCGCGGAGATACG.

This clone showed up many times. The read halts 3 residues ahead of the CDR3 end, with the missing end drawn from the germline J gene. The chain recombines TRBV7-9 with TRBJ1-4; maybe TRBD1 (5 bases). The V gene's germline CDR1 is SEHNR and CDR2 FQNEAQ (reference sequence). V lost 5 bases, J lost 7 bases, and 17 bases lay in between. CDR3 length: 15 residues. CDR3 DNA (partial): TGTGCCAGCAGCGCTTGGGGGACTAGAGGTGAAAAA. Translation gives CASSAWGTRGEK. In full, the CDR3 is CASSAWGTRGEKLFF.

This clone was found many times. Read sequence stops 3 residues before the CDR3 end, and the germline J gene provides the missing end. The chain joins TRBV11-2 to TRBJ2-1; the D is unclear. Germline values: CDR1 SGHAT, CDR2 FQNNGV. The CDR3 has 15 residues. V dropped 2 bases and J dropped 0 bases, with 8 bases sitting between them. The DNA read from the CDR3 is TGTGCCAGCAGCTTACCGGCTAGCTCCTACAATGAG. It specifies CASSLPASSYNE. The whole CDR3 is CASSLPASSYNEQFF.

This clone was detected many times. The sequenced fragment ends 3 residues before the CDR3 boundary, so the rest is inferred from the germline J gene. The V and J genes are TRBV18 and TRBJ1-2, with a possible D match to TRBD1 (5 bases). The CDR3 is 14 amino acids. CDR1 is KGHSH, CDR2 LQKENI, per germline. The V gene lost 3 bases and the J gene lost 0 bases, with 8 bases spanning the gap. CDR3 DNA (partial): TGTGCCAGCTCACCGTCGGGGGCTAACTATGGC. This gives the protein CASSPSGANYG. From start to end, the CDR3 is CASSPSGANYGYTF.

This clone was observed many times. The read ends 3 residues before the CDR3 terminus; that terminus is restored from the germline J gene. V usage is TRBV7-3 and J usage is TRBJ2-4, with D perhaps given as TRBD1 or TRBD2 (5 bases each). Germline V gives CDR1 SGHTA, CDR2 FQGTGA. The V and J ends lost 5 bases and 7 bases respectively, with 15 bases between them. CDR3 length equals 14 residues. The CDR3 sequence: CASSPSPGSNIQYF. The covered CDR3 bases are TGTGCCAGCAGCCCAAGCCCAGGGAGCAACATT.

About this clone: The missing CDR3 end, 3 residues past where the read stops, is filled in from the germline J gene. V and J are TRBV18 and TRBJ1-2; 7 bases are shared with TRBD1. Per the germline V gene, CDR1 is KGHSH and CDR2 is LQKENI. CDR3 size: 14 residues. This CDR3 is CASSIRGLGDDYTF. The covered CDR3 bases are TGTGCCAGCTCAATCAGGGGGTTGGGGGACGAC.

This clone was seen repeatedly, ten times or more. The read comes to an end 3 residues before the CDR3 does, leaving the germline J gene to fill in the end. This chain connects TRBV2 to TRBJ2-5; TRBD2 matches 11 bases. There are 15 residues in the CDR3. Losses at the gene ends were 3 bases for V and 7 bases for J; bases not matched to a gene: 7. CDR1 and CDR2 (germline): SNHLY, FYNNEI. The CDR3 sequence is CASSDLTSGGGTQYF. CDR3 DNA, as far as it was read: TGTGCCAGCAGTGACCTTACTAGCGGGGGAGGGACC.